Shown below are 27 T cell receptor beta chains from a single sample sequenced in a study of OX40 agonist ivuxolimab in advanced cancers. Method: immunoSEQ multiplex PCR; TCRdb's copy keeps in-frame clones and lacks some. Counted here are about 94,000 clones, about nine tenths occurring once; the ten biggest clones make up 0.31%. Sequences were derived from CD4+ or CD8+ T cells sorted from blood, sampled in a trial of the OX40 agonist ivuxolimab. Source of these receptors: an adult with an advanced solid tumor such as melanoma, head and neck, liver or kidney cancer.

The genes are TRBV7-3 and TRBJ2-5, with a tentative D call TRBD2 (6 bases). The length of the CDR3 is 15 residues. V dropped 5 bases and J dropped 13 bases, with 26 bases sitting between them. CDR1 and CDR2 from the germline V gene are SGHTA and FQGTGA. The CDR3 spells CASSPGGRGPRGLYF. CDR3 DNA sequence: TGTGCCAGCAGCCCCGGGGGTAGGGGCCCCCGGGGTTTGTACTTC.

The sample holds a few counts of this clone. The chain carries TRBV7-9 and TRBJ2-1; D possibly uses TRBD1 or TRBD2 (5 bases each). The CDR3 covers 12 residues. The V gene lost 1 base and the J gene lost 10 bases, with 8 bases spanning the gap. The V gene's germline CDR1 is SEHNR and CDR2 FQNEAQ (reference sequence). CDR3 nucleotides: TGTGCCAGCAGCTTAGAGGGACGGGAGCAGTTCTTC. The encoded protein is CASSLEGREQFF.

The V call is TRBV19, the J call TRBJ2-7, with D perhaps matching TRBD1 (6 bases). Per the germline V gene, CDR1 is LNHDA and CDR2 is SQIVND (reference sequence). V was cut by 6 bases and J by 2 bases, with 11 bases left in between. The CDR3 is made up of 13 amino acids. The CDR3 DNA reads TGTGCCAGTAGCGGGACACCGGCCTACGAGCAGTACTTC. Amino acid sequence: CASSGTPAYEQYF. The whole variable domain, remainder taken from reference TRBV19 and TRBJ2-7, is DGGITQSPKYLFRKEGQNVTLSCEQNLNHDAMYWYRQDPGQGLRLIYYSQIVNDFQKGDIAEGYSVSREKKESFPLTVTSAQKNPTAFYLCASSGTPAYEQYFGPGTRLTVT.

V and J are TRBV10-1 and TRBJ2-7; TRBD1 might be the D (5 bases). This CDR3 contains 14 residues. The germline V gene has CDR1 WNHNN and CDR2 SYGVQD (reference sequence). V was trimmed by 3 bases and J by 1 base, leaving 10 bases between them. CDR3 amino acids: CASSDGPGSYEQYF. The CDR3 bases are TGCGCCAGCAGTGATGGCCCAGGGTCCTACGAGCAGTACTTC.

The CDR3 region has the DNA TGTGCCAGCAGTTACCGAGACGGTAGCTCCTACGAGCAGTACTTC. This sequence encodes CASSYRDGSSYEQYF. The gene calls are TRBV6-5 and TRBJ2-7; D is unclear. This CDR3 contains 15 residues. Germline CDR1 and CDR2: MNHEY and SVGAGI. The ends were cut back, 2 bases at V and 0 bases at J, with 11 bases in the middle.

The count of this clone is one. The genes are TRBV7-6 and TRBJ2-2; D uncertain. CDR1 is SGHVS and CDR2 is FNYEAQ in the germline V gene. The CDR3 is 11 residues long. Trimming pared 7 bases from V and 7 bases from J, leaving 7 bases between. The CDR3 nucleotides are TGTGCCAGCATAAAATACGGGGAGCTGTTTTTT. Amino acid sequence: CASIKYGELFF.

The chain joins TRBV5-1 to TRBJ1-6; 11 nucleotides align to TRBD1. Germline CDR1 SGHRS, CDR2 YFSETQ. The CDR3 consists of 15 residues. V lost 4 bases to trimming and J lost 9 bases; unmatched junction nucleotides: 6. CDR3 protein: CASSEDRGQGSPLHF. CDR3 nucleotides: TGCGCCAGCAGCGAGGACAGGGGGCAAGGTTCACCCCTCCACTTT.

In its sample, this clone was seen once. Germline and junction disagree at one end, which may indicate a read error. This chain joins TRBV5-1 and TRBJ1-5; D is perhaps TRBD1 (6 bases). Germline values: CDR1 SGHRS, CDR2 YFSETQ. There are 13 residues in the CDR3. As DNA, the CDR3 is TGCGCCAGCGGCTTGGGGGGCGATCAGCCCCAGCATTTT. This translates into CASGLGGDQPQHF.

The V and J genes are TRBV5-5 and TRBJ2-7, with TRBD2 matching 7 bases. From germline, CDR1 is SGHKS and CDR2 YYEKEE (reference sequence). V lost 0 bases, J lost 3 bases, and 6 bases stayed unmatched. The CDR3 is made up of 15 amino acids. The CDR3 DNA reads TGTGCCAGCAGCTTGGAGGGCGCTAGCGGCTACGAGCAGTACTTC. Translated, it gives CASSLEGASGYEQYF.

The chain couples TRBV11-3 to TRBJ2-5, with TRBD1 identical over 12 bases. This CDR3 comprises 16 residues. Germline V CDR1 and CDR2: SGHNT, YENEEA. Losses at the gene ends were 5 bases for V and 4 bases for J; bases not matched to a gene: 8. The CDR3 nucleotides are TGTGCCAGCAGCGCCTCCGGGACAGGGGGCGCAGAGACCCAGTACTTC. Translating it yields CASSASGTGGAETQYF.

This clone appeared a few times. This chain connects TRBV4-1 to TRBJ2-1; D may be TRBD2 (5 bases). The CDR3 covers 15 residues. Germline-derived CDR1 and CDR2 are MGHRA and YSYEKL. Between the trimmed V and J ends, which lost 4 bases and 6 bases, there was a span of 16 bases. In DNA form, the CDR3 reads TGCGCCAGCAGCCCCCTGATTACCCGGGGCAATGAGCAGTTCTTC. Encoded protein: CASSPLITRGNEQFF.

J is TRBJ1-2 and V is TRBV6-5; D is possibly TRBD1 (6 bases). The CDR3 has 15 amino acids. The V and J ends lost 6 bases and 5 bases respectively, with 19 bases between them. In germline, CDR1 is MNHEY, CDR2 SVGAGI. Written as DNA, the CDR3 is TGTGCCAGCAGACCGTCCTACGGGGGCCAATATGGCTACACCTTC. Amino acids: CASRPSYGGQYGYTF.

This sequence joins TRBV19 and TRBJ1-1, with 8 bases fitting TRBD1. The germline gives CDR1 LNHDA, CDR2 SQIVND (reference sequence). The V segment lost 8 bases and the J segment 1 base; nucleotides outside the gene matches: 9. This CDR3 has 15 amino acids. This CDR3 is CASGQGQGRNTEAFF. Here the CDR3 DNA reads TGTGCCAGTGGACAGGGCCAAGGGCGGAACACTGAAGCTTTCTTT.

V and J are TRBV30 and TRBJ2-1; maybe TRBD1 (6 bases). The V end lost 8 bases, the J end lost 7 bases, and 21 bases lay between the germline ends. The CDR3 runs 14 residues. Germline values: CDR1 GTSNPN, CDR2 SVGIG (reference sequence). DNA for the CDR3: TGTGCCGGCGAACAGGGCCCGCTGCAAAATGAGCAGTTCTTC. It yields the protein CAGEQGPLQNEQFF.

CDR3 loop: CASGKSAGELFF. CDR3 nucleotides: TGCGCCAGCGGGAAGTCCGCCGGGGAGCTGTTTTTT. This sequence joins TRBV5-1 and TRBJ2-2; D is undetermined. With 7 bases removed from V and 6 bases from J, the gap between germline ends came to 10 bases. This CDR3 region has 12 residues. Germline V gene sequence: CDR1 SGHRS, CDR2 YFSETQ. The full variable domain, its missing parts supplied by reference TRBV5-1 and TRBJ2-2, is KAGVTQTPRYLIKTRGQQVTLSCSPISGHRSVSWYQQTPGQGLQFLFEYFSETQRNKGNFPGRFSGRQFSNSRSEMNVSTLELGDSALYLCASGKSAGELFFGEGSRLTVL.

The chain employs TRBV5-8 and TRBJ1-5; a possible D gene is TRBD1 (6 bases). Deletions cut 1 base from V and 0 bases from J, with 14 bases between. The CDR3 length is 17 residues. CDR1 and CDR2 (germline): SGHTS, YDEGEE. In DNA form, the CDR3 reads TGTGCCAGCAGCTTGTCCGACAGGCCGTATAGCAATCAGCCCCAGCATTTT. Its protein product is CASSLSDRPYSNQPQHF.

This chain's CDR3 is CASSLLGGGQETQYF. CDR3 sequence (DNA): TGTGCCAGCAGCTTGTTGGGGGGGGGCCAGGAGACCCAGTACTTC. The chain combines TRBV5-6 with TRBJ2-5, with a weak D call TRBD2 (7 bases). Trimming removed 1 base from V and 5 bases from J, with 15 bases in between. The CDR3 contains 15 residues. Germline CDR1 is SGHDT and CDR2 is YYEEEE.

The rearrangement uses TRBV5-1 and TRBJ1-1; the D gene is possibly TRBD1 (6 bases). The CDR3 covers 15 residues. Germline values: CDR1 SGHRS, CDR2 YFSETQ. V gave up 0 bases and J gave up 4 bases, with 13 bases separating them. The CDR3 sequence: CASSLGTALGTEAFF. The DNA for the CDR3 is TGCGCCAGCAGCTTGGGGACAGCGTTAGGCACTGAAGCTTTCTTT.

The chain employs TRBV6-1 and TRBJ1-1, with D tentatively TRBD1 (5 bases). The CDR3 has 12 residues. The V end lost 7 bases, the J end lost 3 bases, and 9 bases lay between the germline ends. In germline, CDR1 is MNHNS, CDR2 SASEGT. The CDR3 sequence is CASTGTYTEAFF. CDR3 coding DNA: TGTGCCAGCACTGGGACCTACACTGAAGCTTTCTTT.

This sequence joins TRBV5-1 and TRBJ2-5, with TRBD1 as a possible D gene (5 bases). CDR3 length: 13 residues. Germline-derived CDR1 and CDR2 are SGHRS and YFSETQ. Deletions cut 0 bases from V and 4 bases from J, with 7 bases between. CDR3 bases: TGCGCCAGCAGCTTGGGACAGTCAGAGACCCAGTACTTC. The encoded protein is CASSLGQSETQYF. Combining the CDR3 with reference TRBV5-1 and TRBJ2-5 gives the whole variable domain KAGVTQTPRYLIKTRGQQVTLSCSPISGHRSVSWYQQTPGQGLQFLFEYFSETQRNKGNFPGRFSGRQFSNSRSEMNVSTLELGDSALYLCASSLGQSETQYFGPGTRLLVL.

Only a few counts were recorded for this clone. The gene calls are TRBV5-5 and TRBJ2-1, with 7 bases matching TRBD2. Unmatched junction bases numbered 4, after V lost 5 bases and J lost 8 bases. The CDR3 sequence is 12 residues long. The germline V gene has CDR1 SGHKS and CDR2 YYEKEE (reference sequence). CDR3 region: CASRLGRDEQFF. The CDR3 bases are TGTGCCAGCAGGCTTGGGAGGGATGAGCAGTTCTTC.

CDR3 sequence: CASRGLETQYF. As DNA, the CDR3 is TGCGCCAGCAGGGGGCTGGAGACCCAGTACTTC. The chain carries TRBV5-1 and TRBJ2-5; perhaps TRBD1 as D (5 bases). Germline CDR1 reads SGHRS; CDR2 reads YFSETQ. CDR3 length: 11 residues. The V end was cut by 5 bases, the J end by 5 bases, with 7 bases between.

The chain is built from TRBV4-2 and TRBJ2-7, with D uncertain. Trimming pared 0 bases from V and 0 bases from J, leaving 6 bases between. This CDR3 is built from 14 residues. The germline V gene has CDR1 LGHNA and CDR2 YNFKEQ. The CDR3 here is CASSQERVSYEQYF. The CDR3 DNA follows: TGTGCCAGCAGCCAAGAACGGGTCTCCTACGAGCAGTACTTC.

This chain connects TRBV6-4 to TRBJ2-1; maybe TRBD2 (5 bases). Germline CDR1 and CDR2: MRHNA and SNTAGT. This CDR3 region has 13 residues. With 6 bases removed from V and 15 bases from J, the gap between germline ends came to 21 bases. The CDR3 loop reads CASSSDYRASPFF. The CDR3 region has the DNA TGTGCCAGCAGCTCCGACTATAGGGCCTCACCGTTCTTC.

The rearrangement links TRBV18 to TRBJ1-2, with 9 nucleotides matching TRBD1. The trim removed 6 bases at V and 4 bases at J, leaving 9 bases unmatched. The CDR3 runs 15 residues. Germline V CDR1 and CDR2: KGHSH, LQKENI. CDR3 sequence: CASSLTGGEAYGYTF. DNA of the CDR3: TGTGCCAGCTCCCTCACAGGGGGCGAGGCCTATGGCTACACCTTC.

The rearrangement links TRBV7-2 to TRBJ1-1, with D possibly TRBD1 on 5 matching bases. This CDR3 region has 13 residues. Germline CDR1 reads SGHTA; CDR2 reads FQGNSA. Trimming took 5 bases from V and 10 from J, leaving 17 bases between them. The CDR3, as DNA: TGTGCCAGCAGCCAGGGATCGCAAGGTCCAGCTTTCTTT. This gives the protein CASSQGSQGPAFF.

The V and J genes are TRBV4-1 and TRBJ1-6; possibly TRBD1 for D (6 bases). V was pared by 4 bases and J by 10 bases, with 17 bases between. Germline lookup yields CDR1 MGHRA and CDR2 YSYEKL. The CDR3 is 15 amino acids. CDR3 nucleotides: TGCGCCAGCAGCCTATACTTTTCAGGGGCCTCACCCCTCCACTTT. The encoded protein is CASSLYFSGASPLHF.